This T cell receptor beta chain is drawn from a study of response to subunit inactivated influenza vaccine. Study-level findings and limits: With each seasonal influenza vaccination, the authors suggested, few new T cells are recruited.

The length of the CDR3 is 15 residues. Germline CDR1 is DFQATT and CDR2 is SNEGSKA (reference sequence). Each CDR3 protein gets one entry after TCRdb re-called the RT-PCR reads with MiXCR. The table records some 850,000 distinct CDR3 sequences, approximately 17% of them present only once. Comments on this clonotype: Its antigen is still unknown. The junction differs from germline at one of its ends, possibly a read error.

This receptor was obtained from a man in his fifties who received an inactivated influenza vaccine. The specimen was PBMCs from blood, collected more than 4 days after vaccination. The J gene is TRBJ2-7, the V gene TRBV20-1; possible D gene TRBD2, 7 bases. TRBJ2-1 matches the DNA end more closely, so the J call is doubtful. The CDR3 region has the DNA TGCAATGCTGCACCCGTCGGGGGGCGGACCTACGAGCAGTTCTTC. Translated: CNAAPVGGRTYEQFF.